The rows below give T cell receptor beta chains drawn from one sample of a study of T cells in localized non-small cell lung cancer. Clones were sequenced by immunoSEQ multiplex PCR, and TCRdb holds only the in-frame ones, with some missing. This table has 30,000 to 45,000 clones, approximately 89% appearing once. The sample was peripheral blood, taken before any cancer treatment. The receptors here all came from a woman aged 40-69 years with stage I lung adenocarcinoma. Each CDR3 is given with its conserved first and last residue. Each record gives: V gene, J gene, D gene, clone size, CDR3 protein, CDR3 DNA. The D gene is left open where the match is weak. Clone size is given for some rows only: seen once, a few or many times, or a class if the clone is expanded.

V: TRBV6-1
J: TRBJ2-4
D: .
size: .
CDR3: CASRTGQFGNIQYF
DNA: TGTGCCAGCAGAACGGGGCAGTTTGGAAACATTCAGTACTTC

V: TRBV15
J: TRBJ1-6
D: .
size: .
CDR3: CATSRDNGGLYNSPLHF
DNA: TGTGCCACCAGCAGAGATAATGGGGGGCTCTATAATTCACCCCTCCACTTT

V: TRBV5-1
J: TRBJ2-3
D: .
size: .
CDR3: CASSLDGGYRTDTQYF
DNA: TGCGCCAGCAGCTTGGATGGCGGTTATCGCACAGATACGCAGTATTTT

V: TRBV18
J: TRBJ2-1
D: .
size: .
CDR3: CASSQASGVRDIDNEQFF
DNA: TGTGCCAGCTCACAGGCCTCGGGGGTACGGGACATAGACAATGAGCAGTTCTTC

V: TRBV30
J: TRBJ2-2
D: TRBD1
size: .
CDR3: CAWSVGQGAILPNTGELFF
DNA: TGTGCCTGGAGTGTGGGACAGGGGGCTATACTTCCTAACACCGGGGAGCTGTTTTTT

V: TRBV4-1
J: TRBJ2-3
D: TRBD2
size: .
CDR3: CASSPSGGASGLTDTQYF
DNA: TGCGCCAGCAGCCCGAGCGGTGGTGCTAGCGGCCTCACAGATACGCAGTATTTT

V: TRBV19
J: TRBJ1-1
D: .
size: .
CDR3: CASSIRGLSTEAFF
DNA: TGTGCCAGTAGTATTCGGGGATTATCTACTGAAGCTTTCTTT

V: TRBV5-4
J: TRBJ2-1
D: .
size: .
CDR3: CASLEAAHNEQFF
DNA: TGTGCCAGCCTAGAGGCGGCCCACAATGAGCAGTTCTTC

V: TRBV6-5
J: TRBJ2-5
D: TRBD1
size: .
CDR3: CASSSGTGYQETQYF
DNA: TGTGCCAGCAGTTCCGGGACAGGGTACCAAGAGACCCAGTACTTC

V: TRBV4-2
J: TRBJ2-4
D: .
size: .
CDR3: CASSQDPGQLQYF
DNA: TGTGCCAGCAGCCAAGATCCGGGCCAGCTTCAGTACTTC

V: TRBV6-1
J: TRBJ2-1
D: TRBD1
size: .
CDR3: CASSPGQGRGNEQFF
DNA: TGTGCCAGCAGCCCGGGACAGGGGAGAGGCAATGAGCAGTTCTTC

V: TRBV5-5
J: TRBJ2-2
D: .
size: .
CDR3: CASSFTGGAGELFF
DNA: TGTGCCAGCAGCTTTACAGGGGGGGCCGGGGAGCTGTTTTTT

V: TRBV5-1
J: TRBJ2-1
D: TRBD1
size: few
CDR3: CASSLQPLDRYNEQFF
DNA: TGCGCCAGCAGCTTACAACCGTTGGACAGGTACAATGAGCAGTTCTTC